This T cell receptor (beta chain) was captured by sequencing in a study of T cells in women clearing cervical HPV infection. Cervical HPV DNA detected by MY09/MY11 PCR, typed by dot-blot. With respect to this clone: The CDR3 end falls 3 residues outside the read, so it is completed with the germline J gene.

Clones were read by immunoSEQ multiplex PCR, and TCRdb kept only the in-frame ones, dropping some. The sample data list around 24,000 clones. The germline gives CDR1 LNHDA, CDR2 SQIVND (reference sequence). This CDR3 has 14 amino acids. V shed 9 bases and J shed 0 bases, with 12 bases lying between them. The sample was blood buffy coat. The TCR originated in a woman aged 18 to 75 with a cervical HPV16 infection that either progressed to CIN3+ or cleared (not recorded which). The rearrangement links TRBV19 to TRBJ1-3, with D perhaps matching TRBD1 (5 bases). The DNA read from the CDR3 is TGTGCCAGCCGGGACTCGGGCTCTGGAAACACC. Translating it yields CASRDSGSGNT. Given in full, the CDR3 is CASRDSGSGNTIYF.